A selection of T cell receptor beta chains follows, all from one sample in a study of T cells expressing NK-cell markers. TCRdb reprocessed the 5' RACE reads and keeps a single row for each CDR3 protein, giving no DNA. The sample has 440,000 or so distinct CDR3 sequences; the top ten hold 7.3%. Sequenced input: blood T cells: a sorted CD56 or NKG2C T cell subset, CD4+ or CD8+ T cells, or bulk PBMC T cells (not recorded which). The receptors derive from a woman aged 18 to 75 in good health. The CDR3 runs from the conserved cysteine through the conserved F or W.

TRBV30	TRBJ2-1	CAWSPNARGEQFF
TRBV6-2/TRBV6-3	TRBJ2-5	CASSYSIGTSGAVIKETQYF
TRBV20-1	TRBJ2-7	CSAQSGQLYEQYF
TRBV20-1	TRBJ1-2	CSARVGGPTYGYTF
TRBV27	TRBJ2-1	CASSFVGGPENEQFF
TRBV7-6	TRBJ2-7	CASSLYRAEQYF
TRBV7-2	TRBJ1-6	CASSQGRTQQGSPLHF
TRBV6-2/TRBV6-3	TRBJ2-7	CASSRGVAYEQYF
TRBV5-6	TRBJ2-3	CASSLLGHPTSGTDTQYF
TRBV7-9	TRBJ1-5	CASSLDDGYQPQHF
TRBV5-1	TRBJ2-1	CASSLTSDSYNEQFF
TRBV20-1	TRBJ1-2	CSASAGGDGYTF
TRBV20-1	TRBJ2-1	CSARADRPSSYNEQFF
TRBV19	TRBJ2-2	CASSMATGGYGELFF
TRBV28	TRBJ2-7	CASQVPGLDYEQYF
TRBV5-6	TRBJ2-4	CASSFWGGKNIQYF